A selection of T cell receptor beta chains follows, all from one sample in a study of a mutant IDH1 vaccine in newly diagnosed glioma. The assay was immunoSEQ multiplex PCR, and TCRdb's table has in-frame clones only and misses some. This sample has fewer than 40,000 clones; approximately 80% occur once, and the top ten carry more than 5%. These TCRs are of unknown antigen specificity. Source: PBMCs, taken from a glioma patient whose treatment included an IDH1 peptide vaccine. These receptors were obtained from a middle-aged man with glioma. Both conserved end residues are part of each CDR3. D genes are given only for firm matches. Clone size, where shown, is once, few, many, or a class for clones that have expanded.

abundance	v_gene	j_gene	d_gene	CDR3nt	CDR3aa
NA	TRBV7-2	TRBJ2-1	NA	TGTGCCAGCAGCCCCGGGGGCAGTCCTGGCAATGAGCAGTTCTTC	CASSPGGSPGNEQFF
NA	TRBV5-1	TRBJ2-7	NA	TGCGCCAGCAGCCTACTGGGTCCCAAATTGGGCGAGCAGTACTTC	CASSLLGPKLGEQYF
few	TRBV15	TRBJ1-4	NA	TGTGCCACCAGCAGAGAGGCATCTGAAAAACTGTTTTTT	CATSREASEKLFF
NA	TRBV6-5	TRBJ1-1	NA	TGTGCCAGCAGTTATGGGGGGCTGGAAAACACTGAAGCTTTCTTT	CASSYGGLENTEAFF
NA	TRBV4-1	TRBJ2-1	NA	TGCGCCAGCAGCCAAGCTAACCGGGCAAACAATGAGCAGTTCTTC	CASSQANRANNEQFF
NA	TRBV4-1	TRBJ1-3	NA	TGCGCCAGCAGCCAAGGCCCAGGGGCCTCTGGAAACACCATATATTTT	CASSQGPGASGNTIYF
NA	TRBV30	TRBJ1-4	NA	TGTGCCTGGAAGGGTGAAAAACTGTTTTTT	CAWKGEKLFF
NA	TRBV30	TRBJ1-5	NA	TGTGCCTGGACGAGGGGTAGCAATCAGCCCCAGCATTTT	CAWTRGSNQPQHF
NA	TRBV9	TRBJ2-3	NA	TGTGCCAGCAGCGTAGAGCCCAAAGGAACCGATACGCAGTATTTT	CASSVEPKGTDTQYF
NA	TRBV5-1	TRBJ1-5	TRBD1	TGCGCCAGCAGCTCGGGACAGGGAGGGCCCCAGCATTTT	CASSSGQGGPQHF
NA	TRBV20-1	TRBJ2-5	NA	TGCAGTGCCATTGAAGAGACCCAGTACTTC	CSAIEETQYF
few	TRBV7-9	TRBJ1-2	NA	TGTGCCAGCAGCCAAAATCGGGGGTTTGGCTACACCTTC	CASSQNRGFGYTF
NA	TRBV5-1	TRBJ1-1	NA	TGCGCCAGCAGCTTGATCGGGAACACTGAAGCTTTCTTT	CASSLIGNTEAFF
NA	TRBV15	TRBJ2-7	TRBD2	TGTGCCACCAGCAGAGGGACGGGGGGGTACTACGAGCAGTACTTC	CATSRGTGGYYEQYF
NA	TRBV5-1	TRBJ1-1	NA	TGCGCCAGCAGCGCGAGAGAACTAGGGAACACTGAAGCTTTCTTT	CASSARELGNTEAFF
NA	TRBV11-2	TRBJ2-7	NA	TGTGCCAGCAGCCCGGCGGGTTACGAGCAGTACTTC	CASSPAGYEQYF
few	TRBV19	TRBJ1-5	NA	TGTGCCAGTAGTCGCAGGGGAGGGTCCTATAGCAATCAGCCCCAGCATTTT	CASSRRGGSYSNQPQHF
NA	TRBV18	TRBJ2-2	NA	TGTGCCAGCTCCCTAGACAGGCTCACCGGGGAGCTGTTTTTT	CASSLDRLTGELFF
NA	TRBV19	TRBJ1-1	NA	TGTGCCAGTAGTCCTTTCGGTCGAATAGGGAACACTGAAGCTTTCTTT	CASSPFGRIGNTEAFF
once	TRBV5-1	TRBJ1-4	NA	TGCGCCAGCAGCTCCGGGGGTGCAACTAATGAAAAACTGTTTTTT	CASSSGGATNEKLFF
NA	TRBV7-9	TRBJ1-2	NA	TGTGCCAGCAGCTTAGTGTCAGGAGGGGGCTACACCTTC	CASSLVSGGGYTF
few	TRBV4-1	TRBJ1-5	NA	TGCGCCAGCAGCCAAAATGTGGGGGACCGCCATTTGGAGCATTTT	CASSQNVGDRHLEHF
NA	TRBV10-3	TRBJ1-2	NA	TGTGCCATCAGTGGGGAAGGGGTTCATGGCTACACCTTC	CAISGEGVHGYTF
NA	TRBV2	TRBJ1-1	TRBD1	TGTGCCAGCAGTGTCACAGGGGGCTACACTGAAGCTTTCTTT	CASSVTGGYTEAFF
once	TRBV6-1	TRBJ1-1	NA	TGTGCCAGCAGGAACATGAACACTGAAGCTTTCTTT	CASRNMNTEAFF
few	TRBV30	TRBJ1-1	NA	TGTGCCTGGAGCACATTACTCGACACTGAAGCTTTCTTT	CAWSTLLDTEAFF
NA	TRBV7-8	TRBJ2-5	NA	TGTGCCAGCAGCTCCGAGAACGGCTATGGAGTACAAGAGACCCAGTACTTC	CASSSENGYGVQETQYF
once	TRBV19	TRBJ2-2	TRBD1	TGTGCCAGTAGTTTACAGGGGGTGGGCACCGGGGAGCTGTTTTTT	CASSLQGVGTGELFF